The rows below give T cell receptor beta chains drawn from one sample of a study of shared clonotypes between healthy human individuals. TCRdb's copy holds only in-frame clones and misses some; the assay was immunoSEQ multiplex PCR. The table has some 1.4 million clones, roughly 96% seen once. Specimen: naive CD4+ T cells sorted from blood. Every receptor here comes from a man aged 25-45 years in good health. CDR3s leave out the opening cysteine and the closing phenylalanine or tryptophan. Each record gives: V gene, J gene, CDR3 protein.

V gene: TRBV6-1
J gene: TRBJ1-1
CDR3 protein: ASSDGTEAF

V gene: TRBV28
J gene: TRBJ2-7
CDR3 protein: ASSLVFYEQY

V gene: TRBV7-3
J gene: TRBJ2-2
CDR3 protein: ASSPPSAGELF

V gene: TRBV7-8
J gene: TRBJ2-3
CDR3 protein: ASSLVVQRSGTDTQY

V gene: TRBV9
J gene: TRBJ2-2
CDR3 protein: ASSFIGGYTGELF

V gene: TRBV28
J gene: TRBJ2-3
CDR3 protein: ASSRDRTDTQY

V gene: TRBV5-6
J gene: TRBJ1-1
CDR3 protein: ASSWGPRDTEAF

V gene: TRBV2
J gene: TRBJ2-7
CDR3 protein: ASSVAPGYEQY

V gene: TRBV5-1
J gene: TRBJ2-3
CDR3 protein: ASSLTTGIDTQY

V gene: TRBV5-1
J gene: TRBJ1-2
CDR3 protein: ASSLENTVNGYT

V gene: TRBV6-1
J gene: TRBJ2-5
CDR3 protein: ASSVEDRGLQETQY

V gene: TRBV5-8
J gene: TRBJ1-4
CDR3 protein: ASSLGGRTNEKLF

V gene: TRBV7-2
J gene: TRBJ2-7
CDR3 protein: ASSFGTGDTYEQY

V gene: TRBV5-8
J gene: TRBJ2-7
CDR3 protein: ASSLSQGGGYEQY

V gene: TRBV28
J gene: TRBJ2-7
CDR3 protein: ASSLSGAYEQY

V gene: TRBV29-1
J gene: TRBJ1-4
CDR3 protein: SIGDRGYGEKLF

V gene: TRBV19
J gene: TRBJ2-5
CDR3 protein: ASSIRRTSGSWETQY

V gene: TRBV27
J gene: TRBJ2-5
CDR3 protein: ASSWAGWETQY

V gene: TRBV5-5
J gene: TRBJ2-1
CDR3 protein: ASSTGSYNEQF

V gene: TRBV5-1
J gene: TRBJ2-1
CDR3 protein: ASSWASGSNEQF

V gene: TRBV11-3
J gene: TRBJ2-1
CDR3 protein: ASSRGPTYNEQF

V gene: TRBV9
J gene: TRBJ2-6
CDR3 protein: ASSAGLQNYGRSGANVLT

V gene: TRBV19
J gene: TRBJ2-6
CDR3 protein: ASSRLAGSGANVLT

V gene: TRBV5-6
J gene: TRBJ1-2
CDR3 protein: ASSLDSYGYT